This is a list of T cell receptor beta chains from one sample in a study of PD-L1 blockade in urothelial cancer. This table comes from immunoSEQ multiplex PCR, and its TCRdb copy is limited to in-frame clones, with some not included. The sample has 15,000 to 20,000 clones; around 90% are singletons. The specimen was PBMCs, collected around atezolizumab (anti-PD-L1) treatment. The receptors were gathered from a man aged 45 to 65 with urothelial cancer. CDR3s include the opening cysteine and the closing phenylalanine or tryptophan. A D gene is named only where the DNA matches it firmly. Rows may omit the clone size; those that give it use once, few, many or a size class.

J gene	clone size	V gene	D gene	CDR3 protein	CDR3 DNA
TRBJ2-4	NA	TRBV7-2	NA	CASSQSRLAKNIQYF	TGTGCCAGCTCGCAGTCCCGATTAGCCAAAAACATTCAGTACTTC
TRBJ1-1	NA	TRBV4-1	TRBD1	CASSHGQGAGRTEAFF	TGCGCCAGCAGCCACGGACAGGGGGCAGGTAGGACTGAAGCTTTCTTT
TRBJ1-3	NA	TRBV30	TRBD1	CAWSRDSGSGNTIYF	TGTGCCTGGAGTCGGGACAGTGGGAGTGGAAACACCATATATTTT
TRBJ2-1	NA	TRBV20-1	NA	CSASRGEQFF	TGCAGTGCTTCCCGGGGGGAGCAGTTCTTC
TRBJ1-1	once	TRBV30	NA	CAWSAQGNTEAFF	TGTGCCTGGAGTGCCCAGGGAAACACTGAAGCTTTCTTT
TRBJ2-5	few	TRBV5-4	TRBD2	CASSLDASGSRETQYF	TGTGCCAGCAGCTTGGATGCTAGCGGGAGCCGAGAGACCCAGTACTTC
TRBJ1-5	few	TRBV27	NA	CASSLRGGSNQPQHF	TGTGCCAGCAGTTTACGAGGGGGTAGCAATCAGCCCCAGCATTTT
TRBJ2-7	NA	TRBV18	TRBD2	CASSPALAGDYEQYF	TGTGCCAGCTCACCAGCACTAGCGGGAGACTACGAGCAGTACTTC
TRBJ2-1	NA	TRBV30	TRBD2	CAWSVGTSGKYNEQFF	TGTGCCTGGAGTGTAGGGACTAGCGGGAAATACAATGAGCAGTTCTTC
TRBJ2-2	NA	TRBV2	NA	CASSESWAAPGELFF	TGTGCCAGCAGTGAAAGCTGGGCAGCACCCGGGGAGCTGTTTTTT
TRBJ2-7	NA	TRBV7-2	NA	CASSLSGVLREQYF	TGTGCCAGCAGCTTATCGGGGGTTTTGAGGGAGCAGTACTTC
TRBJ1-5	NA	TRBV19	NA	CASSIRQGDQPQHF	TGTGCCAGTAGTATTCGTCAGGGTGATCAGCCCCAGCATTTT
TRBJ2-2	NA	TRBV7-2	NA	CASSQVRTTNTGELFF	TGTGCCAGCAGTCAAGTCCGGACAACGAACACCGGGGAGCTGTTTTTT
TRBJ2-5	NA	TRBV10-2	TRBD2	CASRFSGGGKETQYF	TGCGCCAGCAGATTCTCGGGGGGGGGTAAAGAGACCCAGTACTTC
TRBJ2-1	NA	TRBV11-2	NA	CASSAGVTSYNEQFF	TGTGCCAGCAGCGCCGGGGTAACGAGTTACAATGAGCAGTTCTTC
TRBJ2-1	NA	TRBV19	TRBD2	CASRPALAPYNEQFF	TGTGCCAGTAGGCCCGCACTAGCGCCGTACAATGAGCAGTTCTTC
TRBJ2-6	NA	TRBV5-5	TRBD1	CASTASLGDSSSGANVLTF	TGTGCCAGCACCGCGTCGTTGGGGGACAGTAGCTCTGGGGCCAACGTCCTGACTTTC
TRBJ1-3	NA	TRBV11-2	NA	CASSGRGGYSGNTIYF	TGTGCCAGCAGCGGTAGAGGGGGATACTCTGGAAACACCATATATTTT
TRBJ1-5	NA	TRBV6-6	TRBD1	CASSTGQGSFFQPQHF	TGTGCCAGCAGCACCGGACAGGGGTCCTTTTTTCAGCCCCAGCATTTT
TRBJ2-1	NA	TRBV9	NA	CASSVGTDSSYNEQFF	TGTGCCAGCAGCGTAGGAACAGATAGCTCCTACAATGAGCAGTTCTTC
TRBJ1-6	NA	TRBV7-3	NA	CASSSDWNSPLHF	TGTGCCAGCAGCTCGGACTGGAATTCACCCCTCCACTTT
TRBJ1-4	few	TRBV7-9	TRBD1	CASSLATGIREKLFF	TGTGCCAGCAGCTTAGCGACAGGGATTCGTGAAAAACTGTTTTTT
TRBJ1-1	NA	TRBV5-1	TRBD1	CASSLGTGGGGAFF	TGCGCCAGCAGCTTGGGGACAGGGGGCGGTGGAGCTTTCTTT
TRBJ2-3	NA	TRBV12-5	NA	CASGLVPGSWTDTQYF	TGTGCTAGTGGTTTGGTCCCAGGGTCGTGGACAGATACGCAGTATTTT
TRBJ1-5	few	TRBV28	NA	CASRSAGDTGQPQHF	TGTGCCAGCAGATCCGCGGGGGATACGGGCCAGCCCCAGCATTTT
TRBJ2-5	NA	TRBV6-5	NA	CASSYVAGQETQYF	TGTGCCAGCAGTTACGTTGCCGGCCAAGAGACCCAGTACTTC
TRBJ2-6	NA	TRBV9	NA	CASSVGGGANVLTF	TGTGCCAGCAGCGTAGGAGGGGGGGCCAACGTCCTGACTTTC
TRBJ1-2	NA	TRBV6-5	NA	CASSTPGILYGYTF	TGTGCCAGCAGTACCCCGGGGATACTCTATGGCTACACCTTC
TRBJ2-7	few	TRBV13	TRBD2	CASSPSGGNYEQYF	TGTGCCAGCAGCCCTAGCGGGGGGAACTACGAGCAGTACTTC
TRBJ2-1	NA	TRBV29-1	TRBD2	CSVEVLAGNEQFF	TGCAGCGTAGAGGTGCTAGCGGGGAATGAGCAGTTCTTC
TRBJ1-1	NA	TRBV19	NA	CASSHVGLAAMNTEAFF	TGTGCCAGTAGTCATGTCGGACTAGCAGCTATGAACACTGAAGCTTTCTTT